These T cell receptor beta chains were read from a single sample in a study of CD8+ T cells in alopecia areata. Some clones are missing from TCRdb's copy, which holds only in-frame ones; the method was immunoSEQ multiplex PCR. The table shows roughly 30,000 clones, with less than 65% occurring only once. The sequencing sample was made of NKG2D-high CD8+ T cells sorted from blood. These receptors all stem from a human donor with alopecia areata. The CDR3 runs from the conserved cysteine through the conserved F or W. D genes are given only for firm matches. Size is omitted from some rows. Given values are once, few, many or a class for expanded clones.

CDR3nt: TGTGCCAGCAGTTTGGGGCCCCGGGACCTAATTCAAGAGACCCAGTACTTC; CDR3aa: CASSLGPRDLIQETQYF; j_gene: TRBJ2-5; abundance: -; v_gene: TRBV28; d_gene: -
CDR3nt: TGTGCCAGCAGGCCAGGGACTAGCGAATACACCGGGGAGCTGTTTTTT; CDR3aa: CASRPGTSEYTGELFF; j_gene: TRBJ2-2; abundance: -; v_gene: TRBV28; d_gene: TRBD2
CDR3nt: TGCGCCAGCAGCCAGACCGGGACAGGGGGCTACAATGAGCAGTTCTTC; CDR3aa: CASSQTGTGGYNEQFF; j_gene: TRBJ2-1; abundance: few; v_gene: TRBV4-1; d_gene: TRBD1
CDR3nt: TGTGCCAGCAGTGACCTCGCATCACAGGGTGACGGGGAGCTGTTTTTT; CDR3aa: CASSDLASQGDGELFF; j_gene: TRBJ2-2; abundance: -; v_gene: TRBV2; d_gene: -
CDR3nt: TGTGCCAGCAGCGAACAACAGGGTTTGAACTATGGCTACACCTTC; CDR3aa: CASSEQQGLNYGYTF; j_gene: TRBJ1-2; abundance: few; v_gene: TRBV13; d_gene: -
CDR3nt: TGTGCCAGCAGCTTAGCCATCTGGGGATACGGTGAGCAGTTCTTC; CDR3aa: CASSLAIWGYGEQFF; j_gene: TRBJ2-1; abundance: -; v_gene: TRBV7-8; d_gene: -
CDR3nt: TGTGCCTGGAGTGGTAGTTTGAACACTGAAGCTTTCTTT; CDR3aa: CAWSGSLNTEAFF; j_gene: TRBJ1-1; abundance: -; v_gene: TRBV30; d_gene: -
CDR3nt: TGTGCCAGCTCACTACGGGACAAACGCTACGAGCAGTACTTC; CDR3aa: CASSLRDKRYEQYF; j_gene: TRBJ2-7; abundance: few; v_gene: TRBV18; d_gene: -
CDR3nt: TGCGCCAGCAGTCAATTTCCCGAATGGACCGAGGCTAACCTCCCCGGAAACACCATATATTTT; CDR3aa: CASSQFPEWTEANLPGNTIYF; j_gene: TRBJ1-3; abundance: -; v_gene: TRBV23-1; d_gene: -
CDR3nt: TGTGCCAGCAGCCCGGAGTCTCTTCAGGGGTTCCAAGAGACCCAGTACTTC; CDR3aa: CASSPESLQGFQETQYF; j_gene: TRBJ2-5; abundance: few; v_gene: TRBV27; d_gene: -
CDR3nt: TGTGCCAGCAGCTCCTTAGGGACTAGCGGGAATAGAGAGCAGTTCTTC; CDR3aa: CASSSLGTSGNREQFF; j_gene: TRBJ2-1; abundance: few; v_gene: TRBV14; d_gene: TRBD2
CDR3nt: TGCAGCGTTATGGGCAGGGACTACGAGCAGTTCTTC; CDR3aa: CSVMGRDYEQFF; j_gene: TRBJ2-1; abundance: -; v_gene: TRBV29-1; d_gene: TRBD2
CDR3nt: TGTGCCAGTAGCAGACTAGCGGGAGCCTACAATGAGCAGTTCTTC; CDR3aa: CASSRLAGAYNEQFF; j_gene: TRBJ2-1; abundance: few; v_gene: TRBV19; d_gene: TRBD2
CDR3nt: TGTGCCAGCAGTTTTCCTGTGAGCGTTCACGAGCAGTACTTC; CDR3aa: CASSFPVSVHEQYF; j_gene: TRBJ2-7; abundance: -; v_gene: TRBV28; d_gene: -
CDR3nt: TGTGCCAGCAGTGAAGGACTAGCGGGCGGGGAGACCCAGTACTTC; CDR3aa: CASSEGLAGGETQYF; j_gene: TRBJ2-5; abundance: -; v_gene: TRBV2; d_gene: TRBD2
CDR3nt: TGTGCCAGCAGCTTTTTACAGGGTAGCAATGAGCAGTTCTTC; CDR3aa: CASSFLQGSNEQFF; j_gene: TRBJ2-1; abundance: -; v_gene: TRBV4-2; d_gene: -
CDR3nt: TGTGCCAGCAGCCCCGGGACTAGCGGGAGAGTAAATGAGCAGTTCTTC; CDR3aa: CASSPGTSGRVNEQFF; j_gene: TRBJ2-1; abundance: -; v_gene: TRBV27; d_gene: TRBD2
CDR3nt: TGTGCCAGCAGCCAAGCTATAAATGAGCAGTTCTTC; CDR3aa: CASSQAINEQFF; j_gene: TRBJ2-1; abundance: few; v_gene: TRBV4-1; d_gene: -
CDR3nt: TGTGCCTGGAGTGATTATATAACAGATACGCAGTATTTT; CDR3aa: CAWSDYITDTQYF; j_gene: TRBJ2-3; abundance: -; v_gene: TRBV30; d_gene: -
CDR3nt: TGCAGCGTTGTTGGGACAAAGAACACCGGGGAGCTGTTTTTT; CDR3aa: CSVVGTKNTGELFF; j_gene: TRBJ2-2; abundance: few; v_gene: TRBV29-1; d_gene: -
CDR3nt: TGTGCCAGCCGTAAACGGACAGGGGGATACAATGAGCAGTTCTTC; CDR3aa: CASRKRTGGYNEQFF; j_gene: TRBJ2-1; abundance: -; v_gene: TRBV6-5; d_gene: TRBD1
CDR3nt: TGTGCCAGCAGTGCGGCGGGACTCTTGGGTCCCCACGAGCAGTACTTC; CDR3aa: CASSAAGLLGPHEQYF; j_gene: TRBJ2-7; abundance: -; v_gene: TRBV27; d_gene: -
CDR3nt: TGTGCCAGCAGCCCCGGGACAGCAGGCACAGATACGCAGTATTTT; CDR3aa: CASSPGTAGTDTQYF; j_gene: TRBJ2-3; abundance: -; v_gene: TRBV7-2; d_gene: TRBD1
CDR3nt: TGTGCCAGCAGCTTTAACACCGGGGAGCTGTTTTTT; CDR3aa: CASSFNTGELFF; j_gene: TRBJ2-2; abundance: -; v_gene: TRBV27; d_gene: -
CDR3nt: TGTGCCATCAGTGAGTCGATTCCGGGACTAGCGGGAATCCAAGAGACCCAGTACTTC; CDR3aa: CAISESIPGLAGIQETQYF; j_gene: TRBJ2-5; abundance: -; v_gene: TRBV10-3; d_gene: TRBD2
CDR3nt: TGCGCCAGCAGCCAAGCAGCGGGAGTCGACAATGAGCAGTTCTTC; CDR3aa: CASSQAAGVDNEQFF; j_gene: TRBJ2-1; abundance: -; v_gene: TRBV4-1; d_gene: TRBD2
CDR3nt: TGCGCCAGCAGCCAGACTAGCGTTACCTACGAGCAGTACTTC; CDR3aa: CASSQTSVTYEQYF; j_gene: TRBJ2-7; abundance: -; v_gene: TRBV4-1; d_gene: TRBD2
CDR3nt: TGCGCCAGCAGCCAGTTTGGGGGGCTGAACACCGGGGAGCTGTTTTTT; CDR3aa: CASSQFGGLNTGELFF; j_gene: TRBJ2-2; abundance: medium-sized; v_gene: TRBV4-1; d_gene: -
CDR3nt: TGCGCCAGCAGCCCGCAACAGGGTCCCTACGAGCAGTACTTC; CDR3aa: CASSPQQGPYEQYF; j_gene: TRBJ2-7; abundance: -; v_gene: TRBV4-1; d_gene: -
CDR3nt: TGCGCCAGCAGCCGGGGGACTAGGTCAGATACGCAGTATTTT; CDR3aa: CASSRGTRSDTQYF; j_gene: TRBJ2-3; abundance: -; v_gene: TRBV4-3; d_gene: TRBD2
CDR3nt: TGTGCTAGTGGTCCCGCCGGACAGGGGTACAATGAGCAGTTCTTC; CDR3aa: CASGPAGQGYNEQFF; j_gene: TRBJ2-1; abundance: medium-sized; v_gene: TRBV12-5; d_gene: TRBD1
CDR3nt: TGTGCCAGCAGTTTAGAGAAGCCGGGCACAGATACGCAGTATTTT; CDR3aa: CASSLEKPGTDTQYF; j_gene: TRBJ2-3; abundance: -; v_gene: TRBV28; d_gene: -
CDR3nt: TGTGCCAGCAGCGTAGCGGACAGGGGTACAGATACGCAGTATTTT; CDR3aa: CASSVADRGTDTQYF; j_gene: TRBJ2-3; abundance: few; v_gene: TRBV9; d_gene: TRBD1
CDR3nt: TGCAGGGTGTCGGGGGCCGGGGAGACCCAGTACTTC; CDR3aa: CRVSGAGETQYF; j_gene: TRBJ2-5; abundance: -; v_gene: TRBV29-1; d_gene: -
CDR3nt: TGCAGCGTGATCCACCCAGCGGGGCAGTACGAGCAGTACTTC; CDR3aa: CSVIHPAGQYEQYF; j_gene: TRBJ2-7; abundance: few; v_gene: TRBV29-1; d_gene: TRBD2
CDR3nt: TGTGCCAGCAGCTTAGAGATTGGGTCAGATACGCAGTATTTT; CDR3aa: CASSLEIGSDTQYF; j_gene: TRBJ2-3; abundance: -; v_gene: TRBV7-9; d_gene: -
CDR3nt: TGTGCCTGGAGTGTTGGGACAGGGGGCCACGAGCAGTACTTC; CDR3aa: CAWSVGTGGHEQYF; j_gene: TRBJ2-7; abundance: -; v_gene: TRBV30; d_gene: TRBD1
CDR3nt: TGTGCCAGCAGCCCACGGACAGGGGCCGTAGAGGGCACCCAGCATTTT; CDR3aa: CASSPRTGAVEGTQHF; j_gene: TRBJ1-5; abundance: -; v_gene: TRBV7-9; d_gene: TRBD1
CDR3nt: TGCAGCGTAGGGTCTTCTGACTACTACGAGCAGTACTTC; CDR3aa: CSVGSSDYYEQYF; j_gene: TRBJ2-7; abundance: -; v_gene: TRBV29-1; d_gene: -
CDR3nt: TGTGCCAGCAGCTTCTTGGGGAATGAAAAACTGTTTTTT; CDR3aa: CASSFLGNEKLFF; j_gene: TRBJ1-4; abundance: few; v_gene: TRBV7-8; d_gene: -
CDR3nt: TGTGCCAGCACTGAAGAGTACCGGGGGTCGAACACTGAAGCTTTCTTT; CDR3aa: CASTEEYRGSNTEAFF; j_gene: TRBJ1-1; abundance: -; v_gene: TRBV2; d_gene: -
CDR3nt: TGTGCCAGCAGTTCCTCTCCCCCCCGGGTAGGCTTATCCGAGCAGTACTTC; CDR3aa: CASSSSPPRVGLSEQYF; j_gene: TRBJ2-7; abundance: once; v_gene: TRBV28; d_gene: -
CDR3nt: TGTGCCAGCAGCCGACAGGGGGCTAGCAATCAGCCCCAGCATTTT; CDR3aa: CASSRQGASNQPQHF; j_gene: TRBJ1-5; abundance: -; v_gene: TRBV27; d_gene: TRBD1
CDR3nt: TGCGCCAGCAGCCATTCTCTGGGAGCCTACGAGCAGTACTTC; CDR3aa: CASSHSLGAYEQYF; j_gene: TRBJ2-7; abundance: few; v_gene: TRBV4-1; d_gene: -
CDR3nt: TGTGCCAGCAGCCAAGCAGGGGTATACGGGACTAGCACAGATACGCAGTATTTT; CDR3aa: CASSQAGVYGTSTDTQYF; j_gene: TRBJ2-3; abundance: -; v_gene: TRBV4-2; d_gene: -